This TCR beta chain comes out of a study of T cell changes during pregnancy in multiple sclerosis. V dropped 0 bases and J dropped 8; count of bases not matched to a gene: 4. CDR1 is MNHEY, CDR2 SMNVEV, per germline (reference sequence). CDR3 length: 15 residues. The method was immunoSEQ multiplex PCR; TCRdb's version includes in-frame clones alone and lacks a portion of them. Seen here are 40,000 to 50,000 clones, approximately 91% observed once, and the top ten hold over 1.5%. Here the sequenced sample was CD4+ T cells from peripheral blood mononuclear cells, taken after pregnancy. The chain is built from TRBV27 and TRBJ1-4; 9 nucleotides match TRBD1. This receptor was obtained from a female donor in good health, enrolled as a control in a pregnancy study. CDR3 DNA sequence: TGTGCCAGCAGTTTATCAAGGACAGGGGTCGAAAAACTGTTTTTT. It is translated as CASSLSRTGVEKLFF. The entire variable domain, with the rest obtained from reference TRBV27 and TRBJ1-4, is as follows: EAQVTQNPRYLITVTGKKLTVTCSQNMNHEYMSWYRQDPGLGLRQIYYSMNVEVTDKGDVPEGYKVSRKEKRNFPLILESPSPNQTSLYFCASSLSRTGVEKLFFGSGTQLSVL.